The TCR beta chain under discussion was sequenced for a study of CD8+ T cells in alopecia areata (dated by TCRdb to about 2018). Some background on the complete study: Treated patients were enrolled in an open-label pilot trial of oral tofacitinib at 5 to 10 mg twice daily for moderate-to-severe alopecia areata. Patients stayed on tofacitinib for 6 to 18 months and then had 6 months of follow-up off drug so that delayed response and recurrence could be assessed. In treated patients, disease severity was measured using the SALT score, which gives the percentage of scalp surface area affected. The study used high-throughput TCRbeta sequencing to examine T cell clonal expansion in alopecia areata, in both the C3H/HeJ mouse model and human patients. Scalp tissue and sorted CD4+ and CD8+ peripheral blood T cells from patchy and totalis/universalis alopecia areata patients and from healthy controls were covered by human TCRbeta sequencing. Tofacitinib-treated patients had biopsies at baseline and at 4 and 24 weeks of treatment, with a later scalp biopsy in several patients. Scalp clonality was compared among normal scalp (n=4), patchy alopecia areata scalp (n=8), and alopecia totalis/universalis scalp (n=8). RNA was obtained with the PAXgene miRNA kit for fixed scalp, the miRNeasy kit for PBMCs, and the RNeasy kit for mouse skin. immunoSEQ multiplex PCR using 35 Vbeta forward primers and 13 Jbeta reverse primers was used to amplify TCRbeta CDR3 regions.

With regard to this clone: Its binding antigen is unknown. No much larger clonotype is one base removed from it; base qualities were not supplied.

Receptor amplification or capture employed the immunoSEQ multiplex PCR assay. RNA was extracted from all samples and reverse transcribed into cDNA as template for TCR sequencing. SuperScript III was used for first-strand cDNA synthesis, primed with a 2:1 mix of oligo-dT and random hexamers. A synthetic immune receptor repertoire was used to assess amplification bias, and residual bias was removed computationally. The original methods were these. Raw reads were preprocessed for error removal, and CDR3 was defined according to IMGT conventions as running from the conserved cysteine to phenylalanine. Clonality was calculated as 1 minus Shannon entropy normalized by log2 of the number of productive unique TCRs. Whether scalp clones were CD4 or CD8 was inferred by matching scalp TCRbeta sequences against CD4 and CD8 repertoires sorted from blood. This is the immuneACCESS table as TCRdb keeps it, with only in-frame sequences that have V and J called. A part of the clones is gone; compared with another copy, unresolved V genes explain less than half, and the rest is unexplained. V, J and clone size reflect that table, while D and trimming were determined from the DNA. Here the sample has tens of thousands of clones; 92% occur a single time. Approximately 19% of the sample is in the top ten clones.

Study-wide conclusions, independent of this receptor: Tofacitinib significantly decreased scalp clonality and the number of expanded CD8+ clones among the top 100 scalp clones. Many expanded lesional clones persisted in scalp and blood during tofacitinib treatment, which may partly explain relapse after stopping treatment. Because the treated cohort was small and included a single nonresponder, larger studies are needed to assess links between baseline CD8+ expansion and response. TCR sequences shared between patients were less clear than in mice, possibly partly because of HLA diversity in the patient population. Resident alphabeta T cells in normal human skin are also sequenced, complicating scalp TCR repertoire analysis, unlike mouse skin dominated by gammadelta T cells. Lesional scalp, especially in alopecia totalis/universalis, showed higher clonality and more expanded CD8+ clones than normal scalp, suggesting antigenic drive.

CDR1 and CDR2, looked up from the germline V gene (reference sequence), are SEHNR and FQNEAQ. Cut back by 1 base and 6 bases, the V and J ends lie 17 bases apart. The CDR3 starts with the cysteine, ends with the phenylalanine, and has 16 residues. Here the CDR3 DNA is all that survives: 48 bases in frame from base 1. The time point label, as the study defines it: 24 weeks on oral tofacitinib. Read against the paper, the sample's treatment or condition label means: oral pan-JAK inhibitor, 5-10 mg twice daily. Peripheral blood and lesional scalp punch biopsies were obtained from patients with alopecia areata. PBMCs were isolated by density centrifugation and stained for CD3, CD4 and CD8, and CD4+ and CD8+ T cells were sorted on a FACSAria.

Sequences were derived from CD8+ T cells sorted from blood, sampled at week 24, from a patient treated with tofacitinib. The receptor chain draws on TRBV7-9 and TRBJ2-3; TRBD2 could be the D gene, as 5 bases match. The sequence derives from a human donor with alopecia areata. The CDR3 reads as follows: CASSLDYTTPGDTQYF. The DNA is TGTGCCAGCAGCTTAGACTACACGACCCCGGGGGATACGCAGTATTTT.